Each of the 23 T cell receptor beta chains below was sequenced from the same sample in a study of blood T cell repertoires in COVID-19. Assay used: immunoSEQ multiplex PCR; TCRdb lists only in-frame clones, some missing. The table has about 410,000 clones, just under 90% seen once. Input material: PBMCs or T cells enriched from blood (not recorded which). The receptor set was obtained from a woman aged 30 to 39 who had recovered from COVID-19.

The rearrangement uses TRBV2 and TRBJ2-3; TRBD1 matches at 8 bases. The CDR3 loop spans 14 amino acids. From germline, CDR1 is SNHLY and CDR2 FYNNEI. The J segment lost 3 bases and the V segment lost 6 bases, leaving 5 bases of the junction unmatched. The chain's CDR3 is CASRAGQATDTQYF. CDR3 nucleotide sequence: TGTGCCAGCAGGGCGGGACAGGCAACAGATACGCAGTATTTT. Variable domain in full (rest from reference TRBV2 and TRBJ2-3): EPEVTQTPSHQVTQMGQEVILRCVPISNHLYFYWYRQILGQKVEFLVSFYNNEISEKSEIFDDQFSVERPDGSNFTLKIRSTKLEDSAMYFCASRAGQATDTQYFGPGTRLTVL.

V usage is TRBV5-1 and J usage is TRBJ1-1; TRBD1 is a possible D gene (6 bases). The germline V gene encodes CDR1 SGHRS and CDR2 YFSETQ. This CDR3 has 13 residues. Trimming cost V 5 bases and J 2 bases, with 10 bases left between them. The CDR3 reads CASRLQGNTEAFF. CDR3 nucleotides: TGCGCCAGCAGGTTACAGGGAAACACTGAAGCTTTCTTT.

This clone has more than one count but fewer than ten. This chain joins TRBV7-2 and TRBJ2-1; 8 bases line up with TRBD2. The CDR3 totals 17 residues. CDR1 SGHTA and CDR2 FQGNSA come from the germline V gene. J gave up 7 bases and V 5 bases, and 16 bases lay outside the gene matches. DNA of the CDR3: TGTGCCAGCAGCCCCTGGGGGGCTCTAGCGGGTGTAAATGAGCAGTTCTTC. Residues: CASSPWGALAGVNEQFF.

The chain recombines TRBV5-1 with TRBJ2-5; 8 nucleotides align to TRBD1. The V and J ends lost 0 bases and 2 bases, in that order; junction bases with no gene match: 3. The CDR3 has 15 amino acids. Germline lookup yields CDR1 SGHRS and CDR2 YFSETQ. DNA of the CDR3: TGCGCCAGCAGCTTGGCGACAGGGGCGCAAGAGACCCAGTACTTC. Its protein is CASSLATGAQETQYF.

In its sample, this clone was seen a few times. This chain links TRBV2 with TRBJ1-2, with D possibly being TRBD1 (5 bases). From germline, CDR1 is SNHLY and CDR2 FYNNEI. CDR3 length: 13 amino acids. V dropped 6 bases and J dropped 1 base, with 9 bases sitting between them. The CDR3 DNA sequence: TGTGCCAGCAGCATTGACAGTAACTATGGCTACACCTTC. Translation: CASSIDSNYGYTF.

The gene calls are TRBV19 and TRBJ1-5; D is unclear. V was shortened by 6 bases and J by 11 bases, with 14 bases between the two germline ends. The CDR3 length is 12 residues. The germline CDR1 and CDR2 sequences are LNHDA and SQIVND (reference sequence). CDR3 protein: CASRAGVASQHF. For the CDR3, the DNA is TGTGCCAGTAGGGCCGGAGTGGCCTCCCAGCATTTT.

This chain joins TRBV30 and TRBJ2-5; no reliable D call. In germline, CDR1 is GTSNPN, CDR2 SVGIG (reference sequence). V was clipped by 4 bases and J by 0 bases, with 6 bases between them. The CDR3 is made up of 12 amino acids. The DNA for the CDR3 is TGTGCCTGGAAACAGTACCAAGAGACCCAGTACTTC. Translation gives CAWKQYQETQYF.

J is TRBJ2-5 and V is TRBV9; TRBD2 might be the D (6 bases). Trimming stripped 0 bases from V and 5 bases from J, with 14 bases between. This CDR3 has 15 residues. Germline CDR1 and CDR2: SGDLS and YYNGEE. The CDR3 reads CASSVGTTSGETQYF. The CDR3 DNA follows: TGTGCCAGCAGCGTAGGCACCACGAGCGGGGAGACCCAGTACTTC.

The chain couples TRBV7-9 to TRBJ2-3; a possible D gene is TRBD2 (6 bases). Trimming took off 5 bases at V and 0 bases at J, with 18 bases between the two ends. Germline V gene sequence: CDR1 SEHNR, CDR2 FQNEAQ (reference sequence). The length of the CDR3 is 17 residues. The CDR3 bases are TGTGCCAGCAGCGGTAGCGGAAGACGCGCTAGCACAGATACGCAGTATTTT. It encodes CASSGSGRRASTDTQYF.

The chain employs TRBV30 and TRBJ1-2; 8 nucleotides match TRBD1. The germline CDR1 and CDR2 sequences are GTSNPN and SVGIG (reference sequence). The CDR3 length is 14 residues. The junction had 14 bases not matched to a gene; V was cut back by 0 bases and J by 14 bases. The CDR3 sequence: CAWSVLTTGALCTF. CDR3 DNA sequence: TGTGCCTGGAGTGTACTAACGACAGGGGCCCTTTGTACCTTC.

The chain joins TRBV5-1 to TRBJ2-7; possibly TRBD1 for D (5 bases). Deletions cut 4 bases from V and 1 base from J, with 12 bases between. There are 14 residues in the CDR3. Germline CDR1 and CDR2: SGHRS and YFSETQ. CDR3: CASSPGAPSYEQYF. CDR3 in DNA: TGCGCCAGCAGCCCTGGGGCTCCTTCCTACGAGCAGTACTTC.

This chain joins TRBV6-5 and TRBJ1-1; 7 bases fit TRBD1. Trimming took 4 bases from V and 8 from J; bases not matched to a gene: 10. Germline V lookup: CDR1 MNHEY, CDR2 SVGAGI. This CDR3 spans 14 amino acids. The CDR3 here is CASSSGTDSGEAFF. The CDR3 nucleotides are TGTGCCAGCAGTTCCGGGACAGATAGTGGGGAAGCTTTCTTT.

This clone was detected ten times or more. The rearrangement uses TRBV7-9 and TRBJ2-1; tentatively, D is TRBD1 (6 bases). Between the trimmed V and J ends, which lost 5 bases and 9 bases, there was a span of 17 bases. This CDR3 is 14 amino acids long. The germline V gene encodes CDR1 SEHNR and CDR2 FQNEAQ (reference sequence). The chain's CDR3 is CASSPAVGRGEQFF. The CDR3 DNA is TGTGCCAGCAGCCCGGCCGTTGGCAGGGGTGAGCAGTTCTTC.

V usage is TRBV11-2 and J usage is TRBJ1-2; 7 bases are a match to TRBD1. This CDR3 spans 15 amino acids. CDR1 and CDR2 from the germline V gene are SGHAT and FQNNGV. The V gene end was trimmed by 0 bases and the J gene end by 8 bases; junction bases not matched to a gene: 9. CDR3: CASSLDLARGIGYTF. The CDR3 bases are TGTGCCAGCAGCTTAGATTTGGCCAGGGGGATCGGCTACACCTTC.

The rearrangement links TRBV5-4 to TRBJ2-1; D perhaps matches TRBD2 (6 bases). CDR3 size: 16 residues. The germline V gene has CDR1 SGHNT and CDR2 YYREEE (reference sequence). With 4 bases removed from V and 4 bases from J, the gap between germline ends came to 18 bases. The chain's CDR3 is CASSPSGLEPYNEQFF. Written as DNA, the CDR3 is TGTGCCAGCAGCCCCAGCGGGCTAGAACCTTACAATGAGCAGTTCTTC.

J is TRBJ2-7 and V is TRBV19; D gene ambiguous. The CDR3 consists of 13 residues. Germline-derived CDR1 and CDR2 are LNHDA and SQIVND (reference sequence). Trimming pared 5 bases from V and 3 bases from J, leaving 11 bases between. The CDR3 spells CASSFTVGYEQYF. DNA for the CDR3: TGTGCCAGTAGTTTTACAGTGGGCTACGAGCAGTACTTC.

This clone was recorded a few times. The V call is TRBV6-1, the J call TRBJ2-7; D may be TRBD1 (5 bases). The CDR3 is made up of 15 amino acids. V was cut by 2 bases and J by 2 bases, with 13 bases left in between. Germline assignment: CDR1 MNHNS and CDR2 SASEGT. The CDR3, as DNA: TGTGCCAGCAGTGAAAATCGACAGAGAACCTACGAGCAGTACTTC. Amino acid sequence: CASSENRQRTYEQYF.

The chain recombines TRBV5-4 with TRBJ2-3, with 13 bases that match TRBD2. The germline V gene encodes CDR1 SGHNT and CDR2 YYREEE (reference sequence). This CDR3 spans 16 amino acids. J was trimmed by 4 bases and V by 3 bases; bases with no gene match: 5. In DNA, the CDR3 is TGTGCCAGCAGCTGGGTACTAGCGGGAGGGCCAGATACGCAGTATTTT. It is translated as CASSWVLAGGPDTQYF.

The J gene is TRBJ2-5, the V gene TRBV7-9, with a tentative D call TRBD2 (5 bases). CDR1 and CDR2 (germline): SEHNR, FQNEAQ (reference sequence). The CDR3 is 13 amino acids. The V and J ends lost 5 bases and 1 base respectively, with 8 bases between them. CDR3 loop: CASSGLAQETQYF. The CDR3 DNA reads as TGTGCCAGCAGCGGACTGGCCCAAGAGACCCAGTACTTC.

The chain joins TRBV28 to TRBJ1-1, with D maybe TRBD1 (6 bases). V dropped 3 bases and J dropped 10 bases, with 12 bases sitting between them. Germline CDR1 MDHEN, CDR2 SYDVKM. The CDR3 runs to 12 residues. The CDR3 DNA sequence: TGTGCCAGCAGTTTGTTAGGACAGAGAGCTTTCTTT. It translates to CASSLLGQRAFF.

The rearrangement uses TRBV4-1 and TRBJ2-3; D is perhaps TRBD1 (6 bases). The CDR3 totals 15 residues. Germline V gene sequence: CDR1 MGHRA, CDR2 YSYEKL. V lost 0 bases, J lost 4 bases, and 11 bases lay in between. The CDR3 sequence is CASSQEGQWSDTQYF. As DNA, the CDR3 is TGCGCCAGCAGCCAAGAGGGACAATGGTCAGATACGCAGTATTTT.

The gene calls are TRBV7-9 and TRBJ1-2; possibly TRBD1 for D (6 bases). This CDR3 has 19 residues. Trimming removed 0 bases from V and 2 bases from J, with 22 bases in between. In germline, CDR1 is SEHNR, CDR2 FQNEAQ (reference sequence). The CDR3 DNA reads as TGTGCCAGCAGCTTAGCGAGTGGTAAAATAGCAGGGGCGAACTATGGCTACACCTTC. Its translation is CASSLASGKIAGANYGYTF.

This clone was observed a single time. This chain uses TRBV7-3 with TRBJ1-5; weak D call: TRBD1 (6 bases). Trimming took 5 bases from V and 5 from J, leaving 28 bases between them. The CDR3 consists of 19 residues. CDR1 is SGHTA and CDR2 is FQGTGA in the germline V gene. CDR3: CASSPPRTGPHPGDQPQHF. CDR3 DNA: TGTGCCAGCAGCCCACCCCGAACAGGGCCCCACCCAGGTGATCAGCCCCAGCATTTT.